This T cell receptor beta chain was profiled in a study of blood T cell repertoires in COVID-19. Study at large: Donors in Cohort 3 who had recovered were those with two negative PCRs, healthcare professional clearance, or resolution of their symptoms. Sites across the United States, Italy and Spain contributed samples from acute and convalescent COVID-19.

Individuals aged about 18 to 100 years were recruited from 20 to 25 US areas. Participants reported their clinical history, and cohort assignment relied on those reports. TCRdb keeps only in-frame clones here, not all; method: immunoSEQ multiplex PCR. The repertoire holds approximately 170,000 clones, with around three quarters as singletons. This clone was observed a handful of times. The TCR originated in a woman in her seventies in a cohort exposed to, infected with or recovered from COVID-19 (not recorded which). Source material: PBMCs or T cells enriched from blood (not recorded which).

Here the CDR3 reads CASSPQIIRRIATNEKLFF. The CDR3 nucleotides are TGTGCCAGCTCACCACAAATAATACGTAGAATAGCAACTAATGAAAAACTGTTTTTT. V gene TRBV18 combines with J gene TRBJ1-4, with D unclear. The CDR3 contains 19 residues. Germline V gene lookup returns CDR1 KGHSH and CDR2 LQKENI. V dropped 1 base and J dropped 0 bases, with 18 bases sitting between them.